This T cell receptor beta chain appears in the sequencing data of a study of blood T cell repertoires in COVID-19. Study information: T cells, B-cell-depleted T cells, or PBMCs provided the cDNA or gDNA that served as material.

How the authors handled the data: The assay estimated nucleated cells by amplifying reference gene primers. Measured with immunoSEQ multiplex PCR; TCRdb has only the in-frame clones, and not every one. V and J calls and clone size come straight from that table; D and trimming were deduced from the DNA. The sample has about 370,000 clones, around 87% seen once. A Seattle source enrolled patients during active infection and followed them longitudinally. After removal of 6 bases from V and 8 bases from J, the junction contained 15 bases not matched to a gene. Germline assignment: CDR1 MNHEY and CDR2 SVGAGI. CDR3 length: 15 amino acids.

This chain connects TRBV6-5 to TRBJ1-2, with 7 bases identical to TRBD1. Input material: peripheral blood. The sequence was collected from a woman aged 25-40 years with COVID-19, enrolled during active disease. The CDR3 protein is CASRDRTGPLGGYTF. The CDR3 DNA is TGTGCCAGCAGGGACCGGACAGGTCCCTTGGGGGGCTACACCTTC.